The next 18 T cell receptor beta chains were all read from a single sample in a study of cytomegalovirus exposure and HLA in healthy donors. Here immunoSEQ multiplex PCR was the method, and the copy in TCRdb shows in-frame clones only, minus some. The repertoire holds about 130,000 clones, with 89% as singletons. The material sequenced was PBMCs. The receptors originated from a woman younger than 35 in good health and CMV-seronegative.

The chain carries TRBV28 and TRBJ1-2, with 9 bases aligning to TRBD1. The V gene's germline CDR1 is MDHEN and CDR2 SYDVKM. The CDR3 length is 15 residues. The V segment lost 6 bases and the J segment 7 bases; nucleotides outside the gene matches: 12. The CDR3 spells CASRSAGTGGAGYTF. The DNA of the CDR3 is TGTGCCAGCAGAAGCGCCGGAACAGGGGGCGCTGGCTACACCTTC.

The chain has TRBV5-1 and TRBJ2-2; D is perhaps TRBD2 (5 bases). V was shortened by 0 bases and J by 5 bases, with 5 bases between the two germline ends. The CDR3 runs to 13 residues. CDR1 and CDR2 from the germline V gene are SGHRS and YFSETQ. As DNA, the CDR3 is TGCGCCAGCAGCTTGGGAGGGACCGGGGAGCTGTTTTTT. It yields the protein CASSLGGTGELFF.

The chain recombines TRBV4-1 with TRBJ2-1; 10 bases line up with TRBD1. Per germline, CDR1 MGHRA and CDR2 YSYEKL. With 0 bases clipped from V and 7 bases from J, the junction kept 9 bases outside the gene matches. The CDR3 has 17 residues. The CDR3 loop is CASSQDRAGTGVNEQFF. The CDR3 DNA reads TGCGCCAGCAGCCAAGATCGGGCCGGGACAGGGGTTAATGAGCAGTTCTTC.

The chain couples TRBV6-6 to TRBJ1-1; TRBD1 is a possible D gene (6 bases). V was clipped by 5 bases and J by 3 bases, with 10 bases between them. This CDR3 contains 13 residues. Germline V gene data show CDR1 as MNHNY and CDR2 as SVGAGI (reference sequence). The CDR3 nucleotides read TGTGCCAGCAGTCCACAGGGCGACACTGAAGCTTTCTTT. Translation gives CASSPQGDTEAFF.

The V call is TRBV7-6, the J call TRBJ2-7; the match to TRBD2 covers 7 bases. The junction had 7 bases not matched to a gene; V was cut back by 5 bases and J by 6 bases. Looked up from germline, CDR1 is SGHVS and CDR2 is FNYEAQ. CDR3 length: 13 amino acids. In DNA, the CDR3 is TGTGCCAGCAGCCCCGGGGAGCGGGGCGAGCAGTACTTC. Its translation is CASSPGERGEQYF.

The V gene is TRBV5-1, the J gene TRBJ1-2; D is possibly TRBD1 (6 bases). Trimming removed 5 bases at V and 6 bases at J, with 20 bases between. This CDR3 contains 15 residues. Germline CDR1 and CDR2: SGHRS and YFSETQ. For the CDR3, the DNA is TGCGCCAGCAGGGCAGCAACAGGGAGCGAGGATGGCTACACCTTC. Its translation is CASRAATGSEDGYTF.

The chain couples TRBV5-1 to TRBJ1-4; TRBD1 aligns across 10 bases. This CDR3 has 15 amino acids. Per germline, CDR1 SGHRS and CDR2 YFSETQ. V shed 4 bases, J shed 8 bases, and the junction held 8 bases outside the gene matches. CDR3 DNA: TGCGCCAGCAGCCAAACGACAGGGGGCGGCGAAAAACTGTTTTTT. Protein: CASSQTTGGGEKLFF.

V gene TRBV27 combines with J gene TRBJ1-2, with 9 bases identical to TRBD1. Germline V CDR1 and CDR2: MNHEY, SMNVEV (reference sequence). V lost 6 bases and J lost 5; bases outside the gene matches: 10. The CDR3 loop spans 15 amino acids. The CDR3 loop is CASRGPGQGKYGYTF. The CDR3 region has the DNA TGTGCCAGCAGAGGCCCGGGACAGGGAAAATATGGCTACACCTTC.

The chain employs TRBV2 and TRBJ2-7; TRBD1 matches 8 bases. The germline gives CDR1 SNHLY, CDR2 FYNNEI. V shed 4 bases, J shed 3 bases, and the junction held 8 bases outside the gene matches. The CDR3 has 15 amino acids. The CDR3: CASSAGQGKVYEQYV. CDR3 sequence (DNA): TGTGCCAGCAGTGCCGGACAGGGTAAAGTCTACGAGCAGTACGTC.

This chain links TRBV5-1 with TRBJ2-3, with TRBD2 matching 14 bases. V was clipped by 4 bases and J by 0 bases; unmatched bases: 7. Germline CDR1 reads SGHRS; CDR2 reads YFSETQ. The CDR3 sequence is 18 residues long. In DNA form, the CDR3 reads TGCGCCAGCAGCCCCGGGACTAGCGGGGGAGCTAGCACAGATACGCAGTATTTT. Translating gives CASSPGTSGGASTDTQYF. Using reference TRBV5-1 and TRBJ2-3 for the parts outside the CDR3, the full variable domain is KAGVTQTPRYLIKTRGQQVTLSCSPISGHRSVSWYQQTPGQGLQFLFEYFSETQRNKGNFPGRFSGRQFSNSRSEMNVSTLELGDSALYLCASSPGTSGGASTDTQYFGPGTRLTVL.

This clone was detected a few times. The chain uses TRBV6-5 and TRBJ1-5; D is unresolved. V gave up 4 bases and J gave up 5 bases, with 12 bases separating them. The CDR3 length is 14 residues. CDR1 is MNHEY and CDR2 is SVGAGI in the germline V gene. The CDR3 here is CASSSQGRDQPQHF. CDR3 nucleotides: TGTGCCAGCAGTTCCCAAGGGAGGGATCAGCCCCAGCATTTT.

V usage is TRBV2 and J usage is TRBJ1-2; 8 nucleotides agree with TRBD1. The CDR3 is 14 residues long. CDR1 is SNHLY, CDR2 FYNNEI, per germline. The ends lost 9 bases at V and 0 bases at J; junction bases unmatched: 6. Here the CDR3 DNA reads TGTGCCAGACAGGGGGTGCAAGCTAACTATGGCTACACCTTC. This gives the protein CARQGVQANYGYTF.

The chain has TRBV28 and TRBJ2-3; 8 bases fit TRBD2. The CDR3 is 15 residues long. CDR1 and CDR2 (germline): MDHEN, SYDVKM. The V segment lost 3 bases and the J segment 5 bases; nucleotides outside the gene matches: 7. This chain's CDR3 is CASSFLAGVVDTQYF. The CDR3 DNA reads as TGTGCCAGCAGTTTCCTAGCGGGTGTAGTAGATACGCAGTATTTT. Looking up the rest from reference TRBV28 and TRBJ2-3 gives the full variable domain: DVKVTQSSRYLVKRTGEKVFLECVQDMDHENMFWYRQDPGLGLRLIYFSYDVKMKEKGDIPEGYSVSREKKERFSLILESASTNQTSMYLCASSFLAGVVDTQYFGPGTRLTVL.

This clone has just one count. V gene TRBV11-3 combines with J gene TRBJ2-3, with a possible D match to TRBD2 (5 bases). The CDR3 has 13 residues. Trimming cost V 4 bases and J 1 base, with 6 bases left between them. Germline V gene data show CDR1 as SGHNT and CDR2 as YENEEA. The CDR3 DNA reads TGTGCCAGCAGCTGGGGAGGCACAGATACGCAGTATTTT. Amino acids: CASSWGGTDTQYF.

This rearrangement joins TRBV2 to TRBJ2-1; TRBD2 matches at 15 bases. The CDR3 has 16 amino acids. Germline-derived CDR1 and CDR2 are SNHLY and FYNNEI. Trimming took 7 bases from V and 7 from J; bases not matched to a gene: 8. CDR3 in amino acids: CASMAVGLAGGNEQFF. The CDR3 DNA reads TGTGCCAGCATGGCCGTGGGACTAGCGGGGGGTAATGAGCAGTTCTTC.

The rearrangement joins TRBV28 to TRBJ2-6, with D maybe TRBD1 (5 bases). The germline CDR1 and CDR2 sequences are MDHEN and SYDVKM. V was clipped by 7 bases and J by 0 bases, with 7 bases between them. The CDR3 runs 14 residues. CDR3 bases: TGTGCCAGCAAGACAGCCTCTGGGGCCAACGTCCTGACTTTC. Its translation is CASKTASGANVLTF.

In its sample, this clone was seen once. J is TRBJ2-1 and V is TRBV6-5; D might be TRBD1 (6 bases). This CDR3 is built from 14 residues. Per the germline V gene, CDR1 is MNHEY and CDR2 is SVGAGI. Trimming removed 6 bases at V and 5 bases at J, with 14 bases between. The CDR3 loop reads CASRGGRRDNEQFF. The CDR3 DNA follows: TGTGCCAGCAGAGGGGGACGCCGGGACAATGAGCAGTTCTTC.

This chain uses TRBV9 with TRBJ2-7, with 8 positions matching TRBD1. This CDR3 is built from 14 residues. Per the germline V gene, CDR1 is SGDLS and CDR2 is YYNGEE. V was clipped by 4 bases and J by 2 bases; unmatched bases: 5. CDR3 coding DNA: TGTGCCAGCAGCATCACGGACAGGGCCTACGAGCAGTACTTC. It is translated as CASSITDRAYEQYF.